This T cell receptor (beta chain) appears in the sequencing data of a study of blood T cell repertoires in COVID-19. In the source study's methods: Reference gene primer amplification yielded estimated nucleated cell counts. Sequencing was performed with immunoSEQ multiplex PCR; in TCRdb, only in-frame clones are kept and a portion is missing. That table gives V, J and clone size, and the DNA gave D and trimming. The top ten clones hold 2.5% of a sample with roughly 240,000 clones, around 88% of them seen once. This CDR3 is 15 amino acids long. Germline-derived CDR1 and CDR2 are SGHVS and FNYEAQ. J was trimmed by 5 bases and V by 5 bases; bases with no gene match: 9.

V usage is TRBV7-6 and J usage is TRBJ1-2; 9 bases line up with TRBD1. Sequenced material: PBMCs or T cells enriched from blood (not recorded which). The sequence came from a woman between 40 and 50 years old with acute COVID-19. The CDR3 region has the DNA TGTGCCAGCAGCGCACAACAGGGGGCCTTGTATGGCTACACCTTC. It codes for CASSAQQGALYGYTF. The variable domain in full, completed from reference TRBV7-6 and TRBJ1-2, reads GAGVSQSPRYKVTKRGQDVALRCDPISGHVSLYWYRQALGQGPEFLTYFNYEAQQDKSGLPNDRFSAERPEGSISTLTIQRTEQRDSAMYRCASSAQQGALYGYTFGSGTRLTVV.